The 32 T cell receptor beta chains in this list originate from one sample, sequenced in a study of regulatory T cells in long-lasting Graves disease. Combining iRepertoire HTBI primers with Arm-PCR of CDR3 regions, the authors built TCR beta libraries. TCRdb fed the multiplex PCR reads into MiXCR, producing one record per CDR3 protein. Among 400,000 to 650,000 distinct CDR3 sequences, about 16% were seen once, and the ten largest hold roughly 25%. Sample time point: newly diagnosed GD, antithyroid drugs for less than 3 months. TCR sequences were obtained from RNA taken from PBMCs. Another study also made use of these data, one on T cells in Graves' hyperthyroidism and ophthalmopathy.

The sequencing here drew on peripheral blood mononuclear cells (PBMCs), taken at new diagnosis, from a patient treated with antithyroid drugs. The receptors originated from a woman aged 35-65 years with Graves disease.

This clonotype occurred many times. The rearrangement uses TRBV12-3 or TRBV12-4 and TRBJ1-4, with D maybe TRBD1 (5 bases). Trimming left V 2 bases short and J 3 bases short, with 10 bases between. This CDR3 is built from 15 residues. CDR3: CASSLWGGANEKLFF. The DNA of the CDR3 is TGTGCCAGCAGTTTATGGGGGGGGGCTAATGAAAAACTGTTTTTT.

This clonotype showed up many times. Germline and junction disagree at one end, which may indicate a read error. This chain connects TRBV7-7 to TRBJ2-5, with 11 positions matching TRBD2. The CDR3 loop spans 16 amino acids. The germline V gene has CDR1 SSHAT and CDR2 FNYEAQ (reference sequence). CDR3 in amino acids: CASSLASGGYQETQYF. The CDR3 DNA reads as TGTGCTAGCAGCTTAGCTAGCGGGGGGTACCAAGAGACCCAGTACTTC.

This clonotype showed up many times. V gene TRBV19 combines with J gene TRBJ1-5; possible D gene TRBD1, 6 bases. Germline-derived CDR1 and CDR2 are LNHDA and SQIVND (reference sequence). V gave up 5 bases and J gave up 6 bases, with 17 bases separating them. The CDR3 runs 15 residues. CDR3 nucleotide sequence: TGTGCCAGTAGTTCATCTGCAGGGGTGATTCAGCCCCAGCATTTT. This sequence encodes CASSSSAGVIQPQHF.

This clonotype showed up just a few times. This chain uses TRBV18 with TRBJ1-3, with D tentatively TRBD1 (5 bases). There are 13 residues in the CDR3. Germline values: CDR1 KGHSH, CDR2 LQKENI. Trimming took 5 bases from V and 3 from J, leaving 8 bases between them. The CDR3 DNA reads TGTGCCAGCTCATCAGGGATTGGAAACACCATATATTTT. Its protein is CASSSGIGNTIYF.

This clonotype was counted only a few times. The chain combines TRBV29-1 with TRBJ2-7, with 7 bases identical to TRBD2. CDR3 length: 13 amino acids. CDR1 and CDR2 from the germline V gene are SQVTM and ANQGSEA. Unmatched junction bases numbered 8, after V lost 4 bases and J lost 5 bases. The chain's CDR3 is CSVAKTSSNEQYF. In nucleotides, the CDR3 is TGCAGCGTTGCTAAGACTAGCAGCAACGAGCAGTACTTC.

This chain uses TRBV3-1 with TRBJ1-4, with TRBD1 identical over 8 bases. This CDR3 is built from 15 residues. With 4 bases clipped from V and 8 bases from J, the junction kept 9 bases outside the gene matches. The germline CDR1 and CDR2 sequences are LGHDT and YNNKEL (reference sequence). CDR3 protein: CASSRRTGLGEKLFF. For the CDR3, the DNA is TGTGCCAGCAGCCGTCGGACAGGGCTGGGAGAAAAACTGTTTTTT.

This clonotype was seen many times. The chain joins TRBV6-1 to TRBJ2-3, with D perhaps matching TRBD2 (6 bases). V was shortened by 5 bases and J by 6 bases, with 15 bases between the two germline ends. Looked up from germline, CDR1 is MNHNS and CDR2 is SASEGT. This CDR3 spans 14 amino acids. CDR3 sequence reads: CASSPRLGGDTQYF. As DNA, the CDR3 is TGTGCCAGCAGTCCTCGACTAGGAGGGGATACGCAGTATTTT.

The chain couples TRBV4-1 to TRBJ1-4, with 8 bases that match TRBD1. This CDR3 region has 15 residues. Per germline, CDR1 MGHRA and CDR2 YSYEKL. The junction had 4 bases not matched to a gene; V was cut back by 1 base and J by 6 bases. For the CDR3, the DNA is TGCGCCAGCAGCCAAGTTCACAGGGGGGATGAAAAACTGTTTTTT. Amino acids: CASSQVHRGDEKLFF.

This clonotype was observed at least ten times. V is TRBV5-6 and J is TRBJ1-1; 10 bases fit TRBD1. Unmatched junction bases numbered 12, after V lost 3 bases and J lost 4 bases. Per the germline V gene, CDR1 is SGHDT and CDR2 is YYEEEE. This CDR3 contains 17 residues. CDR3 region: CASSYDRGRERSTEAFF. The CDR3 DNA is TGTGCCAGCAGCTACGACAGGGGGCGGGAGAGGTCCACTGAAGCTTTCTTT. Looking up the rest from reference TRBV5-6 and TRBJ1-1 gives the full variable domain: DAGVTQSPTHLIKTRGQQVTLRCSPKSGHDTVSWYQQALGQGPQFIFQYYEEEERQRGNFPDRFSGHQFPNYSSELNVNALLLGDSALYLCASSYDRGRERSTEAFFGQGTRLTVV.

In this sample, this clonotype turned up a few times. CDR3 amino acids: CASSPGTGWDNSPLHF. The CDR3 bases are TGTGCCAGCAGTCCCGGGACAGGGTGGGATAATTCACCCCTCCACTTT. The gene calls are TRBV12-3 or TRBV12-4 and TRBJ1-6; 9 bases are a match to TRBD1. The V gene end was trimmed by 5 bases and the J gene end by 5 bases; junction bases not matched to a gene: 7. The CDR3 has 16 amino acids.

The chain has TRBV5-5 and TRBJ1-5, with D perhaps matching TRBD1 (5 bases). The CDR3 covers 17 residues. V lost 4 bases and J 0 bases, leaving 17 bases between the germline ends. Germline CDR1 is SGHKS and CDR2 is YYEKEE (reference sequence). The CDR3 coding sequence is TGTGCCAGCAGCCTACACGGGGCAGCCTCTAGCAATCAGCCCCAGCATTTT. This encodes CASSLHGAASSNQPQHF.

The CDR3 nucleotides are TGTGCCACTTCCCGGGGGGCTAACACTGAAGCTTTCTTT. Translating it yields CATSRGANTEAFF. The chain carries TRBV19 and TRBJ1-1, with TRBD1 as a possible D gene (6 bases). The CDR3 is made up of 13 amino acids. V shed 10 bases and J shed 2 bases, with 14 bases lying between them. From germline, CDR1 is LNHDA and CDR2 SQIVND (reference sequence).

This clonotype has a count of ten or more. The V call is TRBV12-3 or TRBV12-4, the J call TRBJ2-1, with 8 bases identical to TRBD1. Trimming took 0 bases from V and 2 from J; bases not matched to a gene: 0. This CDR3 has 15 residues. This chain's CDR3 is CASSLAGQAYNEQFF. Written as DNA, the CDR3 is TGTGCCAGCAGTTTAGCGGGACAGGCCTACAATGAGCAGTTCTTC.

This clonotype was counted a few times. The chain couples TRBV27 to TRBJ1-6; 7 nucleotides agree with TRBD1. Germline values: CDR1 MNHEY, CDR2 SMNVEV (reference sequence). J lost 4 bases, V lost 5 bases, and 8 bases had no gene match. This CDR3 is 16 amino acids long. CDR3 amino acids: CASSRGGEGYNSPLHF. The CDR3 DNA reads as TGTGCCAGCAGTAGAGGGGGCGAGGGTTATAATTCACCCCTCCACTTT.

This clonotype has only one observation. The J gene is TRBJ1-1, the V gene TRBV20-1; tentatively, D is TRBD1 (5 bases). The ends were cut back, 2 bases at V and 4 bases at J, with 11 bases in the middle. This CDR3 has 13 amino acids. Germline CDR1 DFQATT, CDR2 SNEGSKA (reference sequence). The CDR3 region is CSARLGGITEAFF. In DNA form, the CDR3 reads TGCAGTGCTAGATTGGGGGGGATCACTGAAGCTTTCTTT.

This clonotype was detected only a few times. This chain links TRBV18 with TRBJ1-2; D perhaps matches TRBD1 (5 bases). Germline CDR1 is KGHSH and CDR2 is LQKENI. This CDR3 has 14 residues. Trimming took off 6 bases at V and 8 bases at J, with 19 bases between the two ends. The CDR3 region has the DNA TGTGCCAGCTCCGGGGGATACGGGGGGACCGGCTACACCTTC. Translated, it gives CASSGGYGGTGYTF.

This clonotype was recorded many times. J is TRBJ2-3 and V is TRBV2, with 8 bases lining up with TRBD2. Germline trimming cut 8 bases from V and 3 bases from J; bases unmatched to any gene: 7. This CDR3 region has 14 residues. Germline CDR1 SNHLY, CDR2 FYNNEI. This chain's CDR3 is CASRSSGGTDTQYF. The CDR3 DNA reads as TGTGCCAGCCGCTCCTCGGGGGGGACAGATACGCAGTATTTT.

The chain carries TRBV20-1 and TRBJ2-7; 7 bases are a match to TRBD1. Germline V CDR1 and CDR2: DFQATT, SNEGSKA (reference sequence). The CDR3 consists of 15 residues. V shed 6 bases, J shed 4 bases, and the junction held 15 bases outside the gene matches. The CDR3 sequence: CSAFSTGTAAYEQYF. The DNA for the CDR3 is TGCAGTGCATTTTCCACCGGGACAGCCGCTTACGAGCAGTACTTC.

This clonotype was detected many times. V is TRBV30 and J is TRBJ1-2; weak D call: TRBD1 (5 bases). Trimming removed 3 bases from V and 4 bases from J, with 12 bases in between. This CDR3 spans 13 amino acids. The germline V gene encodes CDR1 GTSNPN and CDR2 SVGIG (reference sequence). The CDR3 here is CAWRRDLSYGYTF. For the CDR3, the DNA is TGTGCCTGGAGGAGGGACCTCTCCTATGGCTACACCTTC.

This clonotype showed up just a few times. The chain has TRBV12-5 and TRBJ2-1; either TRBD1 or TRBD2 may supply D (5 bases each). The germline V gene encodes CDR1 LGHNT and CDR2 FRNRAP. V gave up 6 bases and J gave up 1 base, with 13 bases separating them. The CDR3 has 15 amino acids. The CDR3 spells CASGSGDVSYNEQFF. The DNA for the CDR3 is TGTGCTAGTGGATCCGGGGACGTATCCTACAATGAGCAGTTCTTC.

This clonotype was seen many times. The chain uses TRBV12-3 or TRBV12-4 and TRBJ2-1; D unresolved. V lost 2 bases and J 6 bases, leaving 8 bases between the germline ends. This CDR3 comprises 13 residues. The CDR3 is CASSLTDLNEQFF. CDR3 sequence (DNA): TGTGCCAGCAGTTTAACAGACCTCAATGAGCAGTTCTTC.

The table lists this clonotype with many counts. The chain is built from TRBV18 and TRBJ2-2; D not resolved. CDR3 length equals 13 residues. V was pared by 3 bases and J by 8 bases, with 10 bases between. CDR1 KGHSH and CDR2 LQKENI come from the germline V gene. The CDR3 DNA reads as TGTGCCAGCTCACCCGGTGCTTTGGGGGAGCTGTTTTTT. As protein: CASSPGALGELFF.

This clonotype was seen a few times. The chain has TRBV20-1 and TRBJ2-5; 8 bases agree with TRBD2. From germline, CDR1 is DFQATT and CDR2 SNEGSKA (reference sequence). Losses at the gene ends were 3 bases for V and 3 bases for J; bases not matched to a gene: 6. The CDR3 runs 14 residues. CDR3 DNA sequence: TGCAGTGCTAGGGGACTAGGGAATGAAGAGACCCAGTACTTC. This codes for CSARGLGNEETQYF.

V gene TRBV6-5 combines with J gene TRBJ1-2, with 8 bases that match TRBD1. CDR1 is MNHEY, CDR2 SVGAGI, per germline. V shed 2 bases and J 8 bases; nucleotides not matched to a gene: 4. The CDR3 runs 13 residues. CDR3 in amino acids: CASSYQGAGGYTF. As DNA, the CDR3 is TGTGCCAGCAGTTACCAGGGGGCGGGGGGCTACACCTTC.

This clonotype was counted at least ten times. V gene TRBV20-1 combines with J gene TRBJ1-2; 7 nucleotides align to TRBD1. The CDR3 length is 14 residues. The junction had 7 bases not matched to a gene; V was cut back by 2 bases and J by 4 bases. CDR1 is DFQATT and CDR2 is SNEGSKA in the germline V gene (reference sequence). The CDR3 coding sequence is TGCAGTGCTAGAAACAGGGGAGGTAGCTATGGCTACACCTTC. Protein product: CSARNRGGSYGYTF.

This clonotype was observed many times. The chain recombines TRBV20-1 with TRBJ1-1, with D perhaps matching TRBD1 (5 bases). Trimming removed 2 bases at V and 8 bases at J, with 15 bases between. The CDR3 is made up of 13 amino acids. Germline values: CDR1 DFQATT, CDR2 SNEGSKA (reference sequence). The CDR3 DNA is TGCAGTGCTAGATCCATCGACAGTGGCGAAGCTTTCTTT. Its protein product is CSARSIDSGEAFF.

The CDR3 nucleotides read TGCAGCGTTGGACAGGGCAGCTCCTACGAGCAGTACTTC. It is translated as CSVGQGSSYEQYF. The chain recombines TRBV29-1 with TRBJ2-7; 7 bases line up with TRBD1. CDR1 is SQVTM, CDR2 ANQGSEA, per germline. V lost 4 bases, J lost 0 bases, and 3 bases stayed unmatched. This CDR3 region has 13 residues.

This clonotype was found a few times. The chain recombines TRBV5-5 with TRBJ1-5; a weak D match, TRBD1 (5 bases). This CDR3 has 14 amino acids. Germline CDR1 is SGHKS and CDR2 is YYEKEE (reference sequence). V was pared by 3 bases and J by 5 bases, with 12 bases between. CDR3 loop: CASSYTGGDQPQHF. The CDR3, as DNA: TGTGCCAGCAGCTACACAGGAGGGGATCAGCCCCAGCATTTT.

This clonotype was counted many times. This chain links TRBV12-3 or TRBV12-4 with TRBJ1-5; a possible D gene is TRBD1 (5 bases). This CDR3 has 16 residues. Trimming stripped 3 bases from V and 3 bases from J, with 15 bases between. The CDR3 loop is CASSLRGTGLNQPQHF. For the CDR3, the DNA is TGTGCCAGCAGTTTGCGGGGTACAGGTCTCAATCAGCCCCAGCATTTT.

The chain couples TRBV11-3 to TRBJ2-5; tentative D call: TRBD2 (6 bases). The V and J ends lost 0 bases and 5 bases respectively, with 10 bases between them. Per the germline V gene, CDR1 is SGHNT and CDR2 is YENEEA. This CDR3 has 14 residues. The CDR3 sequence is CASSLEEGRETQYF. The DNA of the CDR3 is TGTGCCAGCAGCTTAGAGGAGGGCCGGGAGACCCAGTACTTC.

This clonotype occurred a few times. The rearrangement uses TRBV7-9 and TRBJ2-5; no clear D gene. Germline CDR1 is SEHNR and CDR2 is FQNEAQ (reference sequence). V was pared by 5 bases and J by 4 bases, with 14 bases between. The CDR3 length is 14 residues. The CDR3 sequence is CASSPLGIRETQYF. DNA for the CDR3: TGTGCCAGCAGCCCCCTAGGAATCCGAGAGACCCAGTACTTC.

V and J are TRBV25-1 and TRBJ2-2; D is possibly TRBD1 (5 bases). V lost 6 bases and J 4 bases, leaving 12 bases between the germline ends. Germline assignment: CDR1 MGHDK and CDR2 SYGVNS. The CDR3 is 14 amino acids. DNA of the CDR3: TGTGCCAGCAGGGATGTGGGGCTCACCGGGGAGCTGTTTTTT. Translation: CASRDVGLTGELFF.